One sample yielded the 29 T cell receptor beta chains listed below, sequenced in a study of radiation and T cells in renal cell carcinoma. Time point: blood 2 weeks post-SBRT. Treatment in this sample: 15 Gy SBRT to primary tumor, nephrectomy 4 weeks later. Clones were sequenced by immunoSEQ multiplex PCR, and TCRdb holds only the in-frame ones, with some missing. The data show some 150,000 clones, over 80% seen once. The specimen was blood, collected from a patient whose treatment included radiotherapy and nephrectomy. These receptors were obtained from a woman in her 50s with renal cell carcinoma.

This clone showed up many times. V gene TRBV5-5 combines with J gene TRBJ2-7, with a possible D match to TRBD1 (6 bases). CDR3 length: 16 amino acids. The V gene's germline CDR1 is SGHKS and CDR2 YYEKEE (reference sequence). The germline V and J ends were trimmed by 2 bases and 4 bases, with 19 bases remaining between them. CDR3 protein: CASSLRSWRQGYEQYF. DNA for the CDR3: TGTGCCAGCAGCTTACGCAGTTGGAGGCAGGGGTACGAGCAGTACTTC. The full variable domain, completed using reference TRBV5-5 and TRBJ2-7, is DAGVTQSPTHLIKTRGQQVTLRCSPISGHKSVSWYQQVLGQGPQFIFQYYEKEERGRGNFPDRFSARQFPNYSSELNVNALLLGDSALYLCASSLRSWRQGYEQYFGPGTRLTVT.

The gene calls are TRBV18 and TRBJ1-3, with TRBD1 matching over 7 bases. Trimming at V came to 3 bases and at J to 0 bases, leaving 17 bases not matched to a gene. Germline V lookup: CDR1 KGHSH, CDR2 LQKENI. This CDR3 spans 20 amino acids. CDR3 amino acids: CASSPLGQQLHSYSGNTIYF. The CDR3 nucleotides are TGTGCCAGCTCACCCCTGGGACAGCAACTACACTCCTACTCTGGAAACACCATATATTTT.

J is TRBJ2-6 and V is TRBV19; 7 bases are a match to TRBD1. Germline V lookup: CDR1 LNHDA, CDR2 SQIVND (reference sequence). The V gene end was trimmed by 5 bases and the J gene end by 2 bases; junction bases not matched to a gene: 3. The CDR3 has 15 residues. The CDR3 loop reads CASSATGAGANVLTF. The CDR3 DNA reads TGTGCCAGTAGTGCCACAGGGGCTGGGGCCAACGTCCTGACTTTC.

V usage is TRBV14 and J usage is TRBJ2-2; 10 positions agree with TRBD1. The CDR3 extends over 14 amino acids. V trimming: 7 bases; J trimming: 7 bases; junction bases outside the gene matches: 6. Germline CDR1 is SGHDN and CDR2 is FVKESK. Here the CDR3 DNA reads TGTGCCAGCAACAGACAGGGGGCCATCGGGGAGCTGTTTTTT. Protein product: CASNRQGAIGELFF.

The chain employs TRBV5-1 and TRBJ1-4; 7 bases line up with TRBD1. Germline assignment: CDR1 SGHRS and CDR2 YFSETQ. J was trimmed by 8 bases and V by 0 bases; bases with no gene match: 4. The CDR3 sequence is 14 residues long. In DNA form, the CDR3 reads TGCGCCAGCAGCTTGGGCCAGGGACAGGAAAAACTGTTTTTT. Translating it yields CASSLGQGQEKLFF.

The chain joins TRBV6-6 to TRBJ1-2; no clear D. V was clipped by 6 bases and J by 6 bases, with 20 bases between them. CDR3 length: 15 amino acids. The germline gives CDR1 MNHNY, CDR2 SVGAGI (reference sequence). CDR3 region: CASREDGPSNDGYTF. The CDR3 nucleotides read TGTGCCAGCAGGGAAGACGGGCCTTCCAACGATGGCTACACCTTC.

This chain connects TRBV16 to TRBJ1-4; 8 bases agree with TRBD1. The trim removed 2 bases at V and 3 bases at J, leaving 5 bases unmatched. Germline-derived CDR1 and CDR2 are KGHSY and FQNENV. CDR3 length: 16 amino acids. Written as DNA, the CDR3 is TGTGCCAGCAGCCAAAGGGACAGGAACGCTAATGAAAAACTGTTTTTT. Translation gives CASSQRDRNANEKLFF.

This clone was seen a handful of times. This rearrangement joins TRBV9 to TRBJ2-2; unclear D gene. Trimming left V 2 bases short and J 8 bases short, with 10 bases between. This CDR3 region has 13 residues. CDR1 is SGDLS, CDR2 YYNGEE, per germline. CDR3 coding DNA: TGTGCCAGCAGCGTCTTCTTTGTGGGGGAGCTGTTTTTT. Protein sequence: CASSVFFVGELFF.

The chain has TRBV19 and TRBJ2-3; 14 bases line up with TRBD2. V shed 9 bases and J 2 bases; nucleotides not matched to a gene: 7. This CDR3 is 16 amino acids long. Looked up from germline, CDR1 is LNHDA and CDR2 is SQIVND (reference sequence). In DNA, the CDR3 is TGTGCCAGCAGGGGACTAGCGGGGGTGATCACAGATACGCAGTATTTT. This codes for CASRGLAGVITDTQYF.

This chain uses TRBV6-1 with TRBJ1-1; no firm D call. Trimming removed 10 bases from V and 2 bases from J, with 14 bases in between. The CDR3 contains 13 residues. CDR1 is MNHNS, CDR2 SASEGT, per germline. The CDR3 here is CATTTPGNTEAFF. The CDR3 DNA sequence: TGTGCCACCACAACTCCAGGCAACACTGAAGCTTTCTTT.

CDR3 in DNA: TGTGCCAGTAGTATCCGACAGGCTGGAAACACCATATATTTT. Amino acids: CASSIRQAGNTIYF. J is TRBJ1-3 and V is TRBV19, with D possibly matching TRBD1 (6 bases). This CDR3 spans 14 amino acids. Trimming removed 3 bases at V and 2 bases at J, with 8 bases between. Per the germline V gene, CDR1 is LNHDA and CDR2 is SQIVND (reference sequence).

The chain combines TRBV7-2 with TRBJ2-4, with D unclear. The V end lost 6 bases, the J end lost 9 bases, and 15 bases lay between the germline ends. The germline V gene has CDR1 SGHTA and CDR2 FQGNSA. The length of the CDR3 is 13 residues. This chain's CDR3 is CASSSGLVGIQYF. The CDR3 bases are TGTGCCAGCAGTTCGGGTCTTGTAGGCATTCAGTACTTC.

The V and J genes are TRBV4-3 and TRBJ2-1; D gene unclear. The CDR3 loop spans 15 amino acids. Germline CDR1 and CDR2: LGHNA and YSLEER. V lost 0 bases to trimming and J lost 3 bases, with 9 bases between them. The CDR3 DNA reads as TGCGCCAGCAGCCAAGAAGGTGTAATCTACAATGAGCAGTTCTTC. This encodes CASSQEGVIYNEQFF.

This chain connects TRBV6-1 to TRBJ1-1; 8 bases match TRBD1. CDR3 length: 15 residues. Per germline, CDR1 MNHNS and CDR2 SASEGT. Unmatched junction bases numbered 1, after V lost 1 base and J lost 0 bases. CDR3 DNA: TGTGCCAGCAGTGAAGAACAGGGGGTGAACACTGAAGCTTTCTTT. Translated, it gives CASSEEQGVNTEAFF.

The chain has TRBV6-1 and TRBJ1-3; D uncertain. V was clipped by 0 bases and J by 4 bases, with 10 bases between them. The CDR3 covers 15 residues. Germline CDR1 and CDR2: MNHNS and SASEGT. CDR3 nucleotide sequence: TGTGCCAGCAGTGAAGCGAGAACGTCAGGAAACACCATATATTTT. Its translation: CASSEARTSGNTIYF.

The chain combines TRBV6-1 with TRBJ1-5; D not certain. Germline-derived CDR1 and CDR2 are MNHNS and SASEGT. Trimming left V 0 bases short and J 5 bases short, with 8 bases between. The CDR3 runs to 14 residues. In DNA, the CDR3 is TGTGCCAGCAGTGAAGCGCTTTGGGATCAGCCCCAGCATTTT. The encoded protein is CASSEALWDQPQHF.

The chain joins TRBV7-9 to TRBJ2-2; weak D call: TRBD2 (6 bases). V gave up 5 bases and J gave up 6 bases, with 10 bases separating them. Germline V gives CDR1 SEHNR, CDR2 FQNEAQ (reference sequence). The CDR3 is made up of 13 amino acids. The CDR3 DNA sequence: TGTGCCAGCAGCCTACTAGCTGCCGGGGAGCTGTTTTTT. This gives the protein CASSLLAAGELFF.

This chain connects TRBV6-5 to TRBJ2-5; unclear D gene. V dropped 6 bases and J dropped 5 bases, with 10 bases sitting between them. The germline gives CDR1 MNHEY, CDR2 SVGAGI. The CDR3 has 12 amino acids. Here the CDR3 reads CASSWGWETQYF. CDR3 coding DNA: TGTGCCAGCAGCTGGGGTTGGGAGACCCAGTACTTC.

CDR3 coding DNA: TGTGCCAGTAGGGAAGGACAGTATAATGAAAAACTGTTTTTT. Its protein product is CASREGQYNEKLFF. The chain joins TRBV19 to TRBJ1-4, with D perhaps matching TRBD1 (6 bases). The V gene lost 6 bases and the J gene lost 4 bases, with 12 bases spanning the gap. Germline CDR1 is LNHDA and CDR2 is SQIVND (reference sequence). This CDR3 contains 14 residues.

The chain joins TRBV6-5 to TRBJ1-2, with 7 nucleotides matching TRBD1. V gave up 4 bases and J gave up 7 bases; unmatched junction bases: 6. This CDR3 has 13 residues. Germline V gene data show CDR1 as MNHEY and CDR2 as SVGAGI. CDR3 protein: CASSSRQGFGYTF. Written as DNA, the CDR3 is TGTGCCAGCAGTTCCCGACAGGGCTTTGGCTACACCTTC.

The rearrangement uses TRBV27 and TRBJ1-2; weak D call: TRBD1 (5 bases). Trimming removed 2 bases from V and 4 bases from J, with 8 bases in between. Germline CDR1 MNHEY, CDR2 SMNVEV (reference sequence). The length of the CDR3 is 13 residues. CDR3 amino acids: CASSLRGLYGYTF. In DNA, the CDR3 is TGTGCCAGCAGTTTACGGGGCCTCTATGGCTACACCTTC.

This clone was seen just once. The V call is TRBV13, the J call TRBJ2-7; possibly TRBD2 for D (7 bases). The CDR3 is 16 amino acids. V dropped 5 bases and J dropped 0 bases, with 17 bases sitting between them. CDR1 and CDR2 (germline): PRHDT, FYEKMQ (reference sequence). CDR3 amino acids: CASSVRGGVSSYEQYF. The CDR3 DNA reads TGTGCCAGCAGCGTAAGAGGGGGGGTGAGCTCCTACGAGCAGTACTTC.

CDR3 protein: CASSSPGRAGQYF. For the CDR3, the DNA is TGTGCCAGCAGCTCCCCTGGCAGGGCCGGGCAGTACTTC. J is TRBJ2-7 and V is TRBV5-4; TRBD1 is a possible D gene (5 bases). Trimming left V 3 bases short and J 9 bases short, with 16 bases between. Looked up from germline, CDR1 is SGHNT and CDR2 is YYREEE (reference sequence). The CDR3 loop spans 13 amino acids.

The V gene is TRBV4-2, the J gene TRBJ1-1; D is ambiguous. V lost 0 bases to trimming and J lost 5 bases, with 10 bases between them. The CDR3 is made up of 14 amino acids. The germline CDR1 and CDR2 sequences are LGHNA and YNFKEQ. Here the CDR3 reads CASSQDSSATEAFF. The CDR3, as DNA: TGTGCCAGCAGCCAAGATTCGAGCGCAACTGAAGCTTTCTTT.

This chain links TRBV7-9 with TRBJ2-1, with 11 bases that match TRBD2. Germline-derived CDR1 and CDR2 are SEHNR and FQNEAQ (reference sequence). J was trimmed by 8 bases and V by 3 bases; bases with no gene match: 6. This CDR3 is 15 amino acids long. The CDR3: CASSFVAGGLDEQFF. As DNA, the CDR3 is TGTGCCAGCAGCTTCGTAGCGGGGGGGCTGGATGAGCAGTTCTTC. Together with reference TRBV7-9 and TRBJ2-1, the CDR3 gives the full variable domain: DTGVSQNPRHKITKRGQNVTFRCDPISEHNRLYWYRQTLGQGPEFLTYFQNEAQLEKSRLLSDRFSAERPKGSFSTLEIQRTEQGDSAMYLCASSFVAGGLDEQFFGPGTRLTVL.

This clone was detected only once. CDR3 coding DNA: TGTGCCAGCTCACCAGCGACTCTGAGAGAGCAGTACTTC. It translates to CASSPATLREQYF. This chain uses TRBV18 with TRBJ2-7; no definite D call. CDR3 length: 13 amino acids. CDR1 KGHSH and CDR2 LQKENI come from the germline V gene. The germline V and J ends were trimmed by 2 bases and 7 bases, with 12 bases remaining between them.

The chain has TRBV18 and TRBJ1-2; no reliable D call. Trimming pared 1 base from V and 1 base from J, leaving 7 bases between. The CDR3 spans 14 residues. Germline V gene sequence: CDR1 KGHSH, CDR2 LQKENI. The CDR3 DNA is TGTGCCAGCTCACCACGGGCAGATAACTATGGCTACACCTTC. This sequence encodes CASSPRADNYGYTF.

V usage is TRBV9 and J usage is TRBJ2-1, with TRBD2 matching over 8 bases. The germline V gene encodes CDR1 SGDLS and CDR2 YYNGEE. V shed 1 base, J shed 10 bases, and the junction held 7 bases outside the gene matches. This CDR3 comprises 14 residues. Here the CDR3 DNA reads TGTGCCAGCAGCGTAAGCGGGCGGGAGGCAGAGCAGTTCTTC. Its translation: CASSVSGREAEQFF.

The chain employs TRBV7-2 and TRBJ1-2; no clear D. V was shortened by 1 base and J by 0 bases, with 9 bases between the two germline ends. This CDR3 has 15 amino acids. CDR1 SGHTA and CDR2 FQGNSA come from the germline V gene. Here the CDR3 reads CASSLGHSPNYGYTF. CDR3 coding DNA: TGTGCCAGCAGCTTAGGGCACAGCCCTAACTATGGCTACACCTTC.